This T cell receptor (beta chain) derives from a study of shared clonotypes between healthy human individuals. The study's findings and limits: Sequencing depth was predicted to influence how clonotypes are shared among donors. Estimated clonotype richness was generally higher in naive than memory subsets. Clonotypes shared by all four donors outscored non-shared clonotypes in generation probability.

Germline lookup yields CDR1 SNHLY and CDR2 FYNNEI. The CDR3 is 16 amino acids. With V trimmed by 7 bases and J by 0 bases, 10 bases remained unmatched. Repertoires were generated with immunoSEQ multiplex PCR, while TCRdb's copy carries only in-frame clones and drops some. The repertoire holds a few million clones, with approximately 93% as singletons. HIV-negative, healthy adults without recent acute infections or vaccinations were the donors. For this clone: The antigen remains undetermined.

The receptor was derived from a man aged 18 to 29 in good health. Some clones in this sample may be carry-over from other donors' samples. The sequenced sample was naive CD4+ T cells from PBMCs. As to subset: CD45RA+ positively selected. J is TRBJ2-7 and V is TRBV2; 9 positions match TRBD2. The CDR3 sequence: CASTGTSSLYSYEQYF. In DNA, the CDR3 is TGTGCCAGCACCGGGACTAGCTCCCTATACTCCTACGAGCAGTACTTC.